The rows below give T cell receptor beta chains drawn from one sample of a study of CD8+CD57+ T cells in acquired aplastic anemia. In TCRdb, the reads were re-called with MiXCR into one record per CDR3 protein. The table lists about 250,000 distinct CDR3 sequences, 47% of them singletons. Sequenced material: sorted CD4+, CD8+, or CD8+CD57+ T cells (not recorded which) from PBMCs. These receptors all stem from a human donor with aplastic anemia. CDR3s include the opening cysteine and the closing phenylalanine or tryptophan.

v_call cdr3_aa
TRBV5-8 CASSLAGGYSGANVLTF
TRBV5-1 CASSAVGGSYEQYF
TRBV20-1 CSATFALDTQYF
TRBV2 CASTKRQPQETQYF
TRBV15 CATSRWLAGEEQFF
TRBV7-6 CASSRTGSEQFF
TRBV2 CASIISSYEQYF
TRBV12-3/TRBV12-4 CASSLSQYSPLHF
TRBV7-3 CASSFLGSGRSGSTDTQYF
TRBV6-5 CASRHFPYEQYF